One and the same sample provided the 20 T cell receptor beta chains below, sequenced in a study of blood T cell repertoires in COVID-19. Profiling relied on immunoSEQ multiplex PCR, and the TCRdb table lists in-frame clones only, not all of them. The sample consists of 200,000 to 250,000 clones, roughly 84% of them appearing once. The specimen was peripheral blood. The receptors were sampled from an elderly woman with acute or convalescent COVID-19.

V and J are TRBV6-1 and TRBJ1-1; TRBD1 agrees at 7 bases. Trimming cost V 2 bases and J 11 bases; bases outside gene matches: 5. Germline lookup yields CDR1 MNHNS and CDR2 SASEGT. There are 12 residues in the CDR3. The CDR3 DNA is TGTGCCAGCAGTGAATTGGACAGGCGCGCTTTCTTT. It encodes CASSELDRRAFF.

This chain connects TRBV7-3 to TRBJ2-7, with D perhaps matching TRBD2 (5 bases). Germline-derived CDR1 and CDR2 are SGHTA and FQGTGA. V dropped 5 bases and J dropped 6 bases, with 14 bases sitting between them. CDR3 length: 13 residues. CDR3 loop: CASSPPRGREQYF. The DNA of the CDR3 is TGTGCCAGCAGCCCCCCGAGAGGGCGCGAGCAGTACTTC.

The chain has TRBV5-1 and TRBJ2-3; 7 nucleotides match TRBD1. This CDR3 spans 15 amino acids. Unmatched junction bases numbered 6, after V lost 0 bases and J lost 5 bases. The germline V gene encodes CDR1 SGHRS and CDR2 YFSETQ. The CDR3: CASSLVQGVRDTQYF. The CDR3, as DNA: TGCGCCAGCAGCTTGGTTCAGGGGGTAAGAGATACGCAGTATTTT.

The V call is TRBV14, the J call TRBJ1-4; no firm D call. The germline gives CDR1 SGHDN, CDR2 FVKESK. The CDR3 length is 17 residues. Trimming removed 1 base from V and 0 bases from J, with 12 bases in between. The CDR3 is CASSQATATATNEKLFF. The CDR3 bases are TGTGCCAGCAGCCAAGCTACAGCTACTGCAACTAATGAAAAACTGTTTTTT.

V is TRBV7-9 and J is TRBJ1-2; 8 bases are shared with TRBD1. Per germline, CDR1 SEHNR and CDR2 FQNEAQ (reference sequence). This CDR3 has 15 residues. Trimming cost V 3 bases and J 2 bases; bases outside gene matches: 5. In DNA form, the CDR3 reads TGTGCCAGCAGCTTGGATCGACAGGGGAACTATGGCTACACCTTC. It translates to CASSLDRQGNYGYTF.

J is TRBJ1-1 and V is TRBV5-4; 7 nucleotides match TRBD1. The germline V gene has CDR1 SGHNT and CDR2 YYREEE (reference sequence). V lost 0 bases to trimming and J lost 4 bases; unmatched junction nucleotides: 6. The CDR3 is 15 residues long. The CDR3 loop reads CASSLVGGSSTEAFF. CDR3 in DNA: TGTGCCAGCAGCTTGGTAGGGGGCTCGAGCACTGAAGCTTTCTTT.

The rearrangement links TRBV19 to TRBJ1-2, with TRBD1 identical over 9 bases. The CDR3 has 15 amino acids. V gave up 2 bases and J gave up 3 bases; unmatched junction bases: 4. CDR1 is LNHDA and CDR2 is SQIVND in the germline V gene (reference sequence). The CDR3 DNA reads as TGTGCCAGTAGTATACCTGGGGACAGGGACTATGGCTACACCTTC. It specifies CASSIPGDRDYGYTF.

The rearrangement links TRBV6-5 to TRBJ1-1, with D perhaps matching TRBD1 (5 bases). Between the trimmed V and J ends, which lost 1 base and 8 bases, there was a span of 8 bases. This CDR3 is built from 12 residues. Per the germline V gene, CDR1 is MNHEY and CDR2 is SVGAGI. The CDR3 region is CASSYLGLEAFF. The CDR3 DNA follows: TGTGCCAGCAGTTACTTGGGACTCGAAGCTTTCTTT.

The J gene is TRBJ2-3, the V gene TRBV28; no definite D call. The CDR3 spans 15 residues. The V end was cut by 7 bases, the J end by 1 base, with 15 bases between. The germline gives CDR1 MDHEN, CDR2 SYDVKM. The chain's CDR3 is CASTPHRVRTDTQYF. The CDR3 coding sequence is TGTGCCAGCACCCCCCACCGAGTCCGCACAGATACGCAGTATTTT.

The chain has TRBV2 and TRBJ2-1; 10 bases are shared with TRBD2. Germline CDR1 SNHLY, CDR2 FYNNEI. The V gene end was trimmed by 7 bases and the J gene end by 0 bases; junction bases not matched to a gene: 12. The CDR3 extends over 18 amino acids. In DNA, the CDR3 is TGTGCCAGCACCCGAGAGCGGGGGGGCTGGAGCTCCTACAATGAGCAGTTCTTC. Translation: CASTRERGGWSSYNEQFF.

The V and J genes are TRBV7-2 and TRBJ2-1, with 10 positions matching TRBD2. J was trimmed by 8 bases and V by 3 bases; bases with no gene match: 7. Germline CDR1 is SGHTA and CDR2 is FQGNSA. CDR3 length: 15 amino acids. Here the CDR3 reads CASSLSGGASDEQFF. CDR3 sequence (DNA): TGTGCCAGCAGCTTGAGCGGGGGGGCTTCTGATGAGCAGTTCTTC.

The chain links TRBV6-6 to TRBJ1-1, with TRBD1 matching over 9 bases. Germline-derived CDR1 and CDR2 are MNHNY and SVGAGI (reference sequence). V was clipped by 6 bases and J by 6 bases; unmatched bases: 5. The CDR3 sequence is 13 residues long. In DNA, the CDR3 is TGTGCCAGCAGACCGGGACAGGGTCCTGAAGCTTTCTTT. Its translation: CASRPGQGPEAFF.

This clone showed up just a few times. This chain connects TRBV3-1 (or the pseudogene TRBV3-2) to TRBJ2-7; the match to TRBD1 covers 7 bases. This CDR3 has 15 amino acids. Trimming removed 4 bases from V and 2 bases from J; junction bases left unmatched: 8. Per germline, CDR1 LGHDT and CDR2 YNNKEL (reference sequence). In nucleotides, the CDR3 is TGTGCCAGCAGCCCCCTGACAGGGCCCGCCTACGAGCAGTACTTC. It translates to CASSPLTGPAYEQYF.

The V gene is TRBV19, the J gene TRBJ2-2; D perhaps matches TRBD2 (5 bases). V dropped 7 bases and J dropped 1 base, with 16 bases sitting between them. CDR1 and CDR2 from the germline V gene are LNHDA and SQIVND (reference sequence). The CDR3 contains 16 residues. CDR3 loop: CASTPWRAENTGELFF. The CDR3 DNA reads as TGTGCCAGTACCCCATGGCGGGCGGAGAACACCGGGGAGCTGTTTTTT.

The rearrangement uses TRBV5-6 and TRBJ1-6; 8 bases map to TRBD1. Germline V gene data show CDR1 as SGHDT and CDR2 as YYEEEE. With V trimmed by 4 bases and J by 0 bases, 3 bases remained unmatched. The CDR3 spans 16 residues. The CDR3 reads CASSRTGGSYNSPLHF. In DNA form, the CDR3 reads TGTGCCAGCAGCCGAACAGGGGGCTCCTATAATTCACCCCTCCACTTT.

For the CDR3, the DNA is TGCGCCAGCCGCGTTAACCTAGGTAGAAATCAGCCCCAGCATTTT. Residues: CASRVNLGRNQPQHF. The chain is built from TRBV5-1 and TRBJ1-5; D remains ambiguous. Trimming stripped 7 bases from V and 4 bases from J, with 18 bases between. The length of the CDR3 is 15 residues. Germline V gene data show CDR1 as SGHRS and CDR2 as YFSETQ.

The CDR3 nucleotides read TGTGCCATCAGTGCGCGGGGACAGGTGAACACTGAAGCTTTCTTT. Its protein is CAISARGQVNTEAFF. The J gene is TRBJ1-1, the V gene TRBV10-3, with 8 bases that match TRBD1. The germline V gene encodes CDR1 ENHRY and CDR2 SYGVKD. The CDR3 runs 15 residues. The trim removed 4 bases at V and 0 bases at J, leaving 4 bases unmatched.

This chain uses TRBV18 with TRBJ2-7, with a possible D match to TRBD1 (5 bases). CDR3 length: 15 amino acids. Germline values: CDR1 KGHSH, CDR2 LQKENI. Trimming took 0 bases from V and 2 from J, leaving 11 bases between them. The CDR3: CASSPPTAITYEQYF. The CDR3 DNA follows: TGTGCCAGCTCACCACCGACAGCAATTACCTACGAGCAGTACTTC.

This clone was detected once. This chain joins TRBV12-3 or TRBV12-4 and TRBJ2-2; D perhaps matches TRBD2 (5 bases). The CDR3 has 12 residues. With 3 bases removed from V and 9 bases from J, the gap between germline ends came to 8 bases. CDR3 in amino acids: CASSFPGRELFF. CDR3 coding DNA: TGTGCCAGCAGTTTTCCGGGGAGGGAGCTGTTTTTT.

The V and J genes are TRBV27 and TRBJ1-2; 9 nucleotides align to TRBD1. The trim removed 5 bases at V and 6 bases at J, leaving 10 bases unmatched. CDR3 length: 15 residues. Germline V CDR1 and CDR2: MNHEY, SMNVEV (reference sequence). The chain's CDR3 is CASSTTYRDRDGYTF. CDR3 nucleotide sequence: TGTGCCAGCAGTACCACTTACCGGGACAGGGATGGCTACACCTTC.